This record covers a single T cell receptor beta chain. The CDR3 spans 15 residues. CDR1 and CDR2 from the germline V gene are SGHDN and FVKESK. Trimming left V 4 bases short and J 2 bases short, with 11 bases between. The method was immunoSEQ multiplex PCR; TCRdb's version includes in-frame clones alone and lacks a portion of them. The repertoire holds some 50,000 clones, about 79% seen once, with about 4% in the top ten. The rectum was sampled with one to two pinch biopsies at colonoscopy. The source of the sample is a study of pediatric ulcerative colitis. The TCR comes from a girl aged 5-17 years with moderate ulcerative colitis. Sample: gut tissue. The rearrangement links TRBV14 to TRBJ1-4; maybe TRBD1 (5 bases). CDR3 nucleotide sequence: TGTGCCAGCAGCCCGGCGGGGGTCACTAATGAAAAACTGTTTTTT. It translates to CASSPAGVTNEKLFF.